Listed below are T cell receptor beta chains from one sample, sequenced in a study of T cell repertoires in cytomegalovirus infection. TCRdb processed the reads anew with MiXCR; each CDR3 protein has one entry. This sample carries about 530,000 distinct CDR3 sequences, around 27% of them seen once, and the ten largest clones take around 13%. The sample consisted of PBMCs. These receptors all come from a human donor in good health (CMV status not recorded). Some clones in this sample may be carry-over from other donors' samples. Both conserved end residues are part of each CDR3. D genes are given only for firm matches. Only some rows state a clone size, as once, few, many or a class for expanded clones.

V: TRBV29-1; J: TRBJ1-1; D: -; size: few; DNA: TGCAGCGTTTTTACCGGGCCTACTGGGGAAGCTTTCTTT; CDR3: CSVFTGPTGEAFF
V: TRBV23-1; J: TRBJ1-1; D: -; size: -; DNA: TGCGCCAGCAAGGTCGGTCTAGGGGGGACTGAAGCTTTCTTT; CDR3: CASKVGLGGTEAFF
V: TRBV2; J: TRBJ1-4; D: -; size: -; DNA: TGTGCCAGCAGTGTCCAGGCAAATGAAAAACTGTTTTTT; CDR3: CASSVQANEKLFF
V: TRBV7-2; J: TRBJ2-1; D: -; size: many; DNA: TGTGCCAGCAGCTTTAACCCGAGCTCCTACAATGAGCAGTTCTTC; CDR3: CASSFNPSSYNEQFF
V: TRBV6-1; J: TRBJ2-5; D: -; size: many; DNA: TGTGCCAGCACCGAAGGGGCTAGCAGCCAAGAGACCCAGTACTTC; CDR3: CASTEGASSQETQYF
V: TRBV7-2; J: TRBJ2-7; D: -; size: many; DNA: TGTGCCAGCATAGAAATGCCGGGCAGCTCCTACGAGCAGTACTTC; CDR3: CASIEMPGSSYEQYF
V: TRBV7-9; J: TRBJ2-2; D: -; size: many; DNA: TGTGCCAGCAGCTCCTCGATGGGCACCGGGGAGCTGTTTTTT; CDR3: CASSSSMGTGELFF
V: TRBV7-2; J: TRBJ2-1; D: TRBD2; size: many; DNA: TGTGCCAGCAGTCTACTAGCGGAGTCCTACAATGAGCAGTTCTTC; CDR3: CASSLLAESYNEQFF
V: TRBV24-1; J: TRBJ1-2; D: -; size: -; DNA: TGTGCCACCAGTATGAACAATAACTATGGCTACACCTTC; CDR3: CATSMNNNYGYTF
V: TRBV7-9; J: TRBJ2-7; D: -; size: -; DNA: TGTGCCAGCAGCTCTTCCATCTACGAGCAGTACTTC; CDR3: CASSSSIYEQYF
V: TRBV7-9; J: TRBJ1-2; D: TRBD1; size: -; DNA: TGTGCCAGCAGCTTAGGGGACAGGGCTAACTATGGCTACACCTTC; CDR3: CASSLGDRANYGYTF
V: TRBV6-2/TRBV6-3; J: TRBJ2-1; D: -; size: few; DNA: TGTGCCAGCAGTTACAGTCGCGGCCAAAACAATGAGCAGTTCTTC; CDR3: CASSYSRGQNNEQFF
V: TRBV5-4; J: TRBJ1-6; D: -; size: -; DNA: TGTGCCAGCAGCTTGGATGTTCCACCCCTCCACTTT; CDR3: CASSLDVPPLHF
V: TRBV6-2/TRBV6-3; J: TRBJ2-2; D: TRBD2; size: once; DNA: TGTGCCAGCAGTTACTCTCGGCTAGCGGGCGCCGGGGAGCTGTTTTTT; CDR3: CASSYSRLAGAGELFF
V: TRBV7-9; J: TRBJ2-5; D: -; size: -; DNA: TGTGCCAGCAGCTTAACCCCCGTAGGGGGGGCAGGGCTACAAGAGACCCAGTACTTC; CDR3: CASSLTPVGGAGLQETQYF
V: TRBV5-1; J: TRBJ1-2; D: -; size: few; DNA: TGCGCCAGCAGCTTGGAATCAGTTCCCTATGGCTACACCTTC; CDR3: CASSLESVPYGYTF
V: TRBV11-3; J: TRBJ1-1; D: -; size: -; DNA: TGTGCCAGCAGCTTCGACAGTCTGATTTCGTCTGAAGCTTTCTTT; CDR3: CASSFDSLISSEAFF
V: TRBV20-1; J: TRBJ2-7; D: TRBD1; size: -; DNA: TGCAGTGCTTCAGGGACAGGGAGAAGAGAGCAGTACTTC; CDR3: CSASGTGRREQYF
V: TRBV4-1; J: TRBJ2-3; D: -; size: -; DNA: TGCGCCAGCAGCCAAGGACCATCCCTCACAGATACGCAGTATTTT; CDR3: CASSQGPSLTDTQYF
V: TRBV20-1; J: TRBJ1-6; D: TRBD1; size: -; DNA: TGCAGTGCTGGACAGGGGACGCGGGATTCACCCCTCCACTTT; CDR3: CSAGQGTRDSPLHF
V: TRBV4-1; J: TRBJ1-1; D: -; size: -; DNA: TGCGCCAGCAGCCAAGATCTCGTAGGGGACACTGAAGCTTTCTTT; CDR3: CASSQDLVGDTEAFF
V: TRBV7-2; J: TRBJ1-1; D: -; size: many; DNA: TGTGCCAGCAGCTTAGCCCGGGCGACTGAAGCTTTCTTT; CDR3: CASSLARATEAFF
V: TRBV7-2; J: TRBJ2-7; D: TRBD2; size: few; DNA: TGTGCCAGCAGCTTCGGAGGACTAGCGGGAGTCGGCGGGTCTCGGGGCGAGCAGTACTTC; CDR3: CASSFGGLAGVGGSRGEQYF
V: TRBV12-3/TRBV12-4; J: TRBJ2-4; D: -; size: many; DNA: TGTGCCAGCAGTTTGTCAGGGGCCGAAAACATTCAGTACTTC; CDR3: CASSLSGAENIQYF
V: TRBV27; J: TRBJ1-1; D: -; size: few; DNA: TGTGCCAGCAGTTTTTTGGGACCAGGGAACACTGAAGCTTTCTTT; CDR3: CASSFLGPGNTEAFF
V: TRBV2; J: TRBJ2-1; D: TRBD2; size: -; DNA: TGTGCCAGCAGTGGAATTGATGGGTCTAGCGGGAAACGAAACAATGAGCAGTTCTTC; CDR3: CASSGIDGSSGKRNNEQFF
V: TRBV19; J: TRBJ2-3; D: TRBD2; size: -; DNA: TGTGCCAGTAGTATGGGGCGGGAGAGAGTTACGCAGTATTTT; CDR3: CASSMGRERVTQYF
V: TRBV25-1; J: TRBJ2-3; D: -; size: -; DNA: TGTGCCAGCAGTGAGGGGGGCCCAGATACGCAGTATTTT; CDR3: CASSEGGPDTQYF
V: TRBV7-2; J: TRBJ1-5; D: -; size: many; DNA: TGTGCCAGCAGCTTAATGGCCAATCAGCCCCAGCATTTT; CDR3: CASSLMANQPQHF
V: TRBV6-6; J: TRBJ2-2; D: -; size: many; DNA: TGTGCCAGCAGTTATGTGAGCGGAAACACCGGGGAGCTGTTTTTT; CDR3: CASSYVSGNTGELFF
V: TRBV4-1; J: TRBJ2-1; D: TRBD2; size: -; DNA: TGCGCCAGCAGCCCAATAATGGGAGCGGGAGCTTTCAATGAGCAGTTCTTC; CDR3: CASSPIMGAGAFNEQFF
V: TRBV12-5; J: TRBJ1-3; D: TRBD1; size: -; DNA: TGTGCTAGTGGGTTGGACAGGGGGCTGGGAAACACCATATATTTT; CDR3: CASGLDRGLGNTIYF
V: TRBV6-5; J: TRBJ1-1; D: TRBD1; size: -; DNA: TGTGCCAGCAGTTACGACGGGACAGGGGGCAGGACTGAAGCTTTCTTT; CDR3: CASSYDGTGGRTEAFF
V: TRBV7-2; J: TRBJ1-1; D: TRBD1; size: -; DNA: TGTGCCAGCAGCTTAAGACAGGGGGTTGTAAGCACTGAAGCTTTCTTT; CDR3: CASSLRQGVVSTEAFF
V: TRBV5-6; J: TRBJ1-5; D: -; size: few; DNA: TGTGCCAGCAGCTTAATGTTACAGCCTAATCAGCCCCAGCATTTT; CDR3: CASSLMLQPNQPQHF
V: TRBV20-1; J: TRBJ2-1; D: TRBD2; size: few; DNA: TGCAGTGCTAGGGGACTAGCGGGAGGGCCTGGATTTTTAGACAATGAGCAGTTCTTC; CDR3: CSARGLAGGPGFLDNEQFF
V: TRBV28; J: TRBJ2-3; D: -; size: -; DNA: TGTGCCAGCAGTCCGTCTAGCAGATCCACAGATACGCAGTATTTT; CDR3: CASSPSSRSTDTQYF
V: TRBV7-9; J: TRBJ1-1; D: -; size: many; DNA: TGTGCCAGCAGCTTGGTTAGGGCTGGGACTGAAGCTTTCTTT; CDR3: CASSLVRAGTEAFF
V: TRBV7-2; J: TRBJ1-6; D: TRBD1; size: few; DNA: TGTGCCAGCAGCTTAGTCCGTAAGGACAGGGCTGGCTCGAGCTCCTATAATTCACCCCTCCACTTT; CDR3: CASSLVRKDRAGSSSYNSPLHF
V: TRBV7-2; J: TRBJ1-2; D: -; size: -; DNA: TGTGCCAGCAGGACCGCGGGGGGAAGAGGCAACTATGGCTACACCTTC; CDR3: CASRTAGGRGNYGYTF
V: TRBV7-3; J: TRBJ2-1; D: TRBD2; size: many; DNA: TGTGCCAGCAGCTTAGCTTTGGTGGGAGGGGATCGTGAGCAGTTCTTC; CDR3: CASSLALVGGDREQFF
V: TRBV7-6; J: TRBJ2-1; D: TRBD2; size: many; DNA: TGTGCCAGCAGCCTCCCCGCGGGAGGAAGCCACAATGAGCAGTTCTTC; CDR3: CASSLPAGGSHNEQFF